This is a list of T cell receptor beta chains from one sample in a study of cytomegalovirus exposure and HLA in healthy donors. TCRdb's table, derived via immunoSEQ multiplex PCR, lists solely in-frame clones and lacks some. The repertoire holds around 150,000 clones, with around 72% as singletons. The sequencing sample was made of PBMCs. The origin of the receptors is a man aged 50-59 years in good health and CMV-seronegative. Both conserved end residues are part of each CDR3. A D gene is named only where the DNA matches it firmly. Size tells how often a clone was seen (once, few, many) or the class of an expanded clone, and some rows leave it out.

J | V | size | D | DNA | CDR3
TRBJ1-2 | TRBV4-2 | once | TRBD1 | TGTGCCAGCAGCCCCTCCTCCGGGACAGGGGTCGGCTATGGCTACACCTTC | CASSPSSGTGVGYGYTF
TRBJ2-3 | TRBV12-5 | NA | NA | TGTGCTAGTGGTTCTAGGGGTACGCAGTATTTT | CASGSRGTQYF
TRBJ1-2 | TRBV7-9 | NA | NA | TGTGCCAGCAAATTTACAGATACTAACTATGGCTACACCTTC | CASKFTDTNYGYTF
TRBJ1-1 | TRBV28 | NA | NA | TGTGCCAGCAGCCGTATGAACACTGAAGCTTTCTTT | CASSRMNTEAFF
TRBJ2-7 | TRBV7-8 | NA | TRBD2 | TGTGCCAGCAGCTGGAGCGGGGTAAGCTCCTACGAGCAGTACTTC | CASSWSGVSSYEQYF
TRBJ1-1 | TRBV7-9 | few | TRBD1 | TGTGCCAGCAGCCGCGGGACAGACACTGAAGCTTTCTTT | CASSRGTDTEAFF
TRBJ1-1 | TRBV19 | few | NA | TGTGCCAGTAGTATAGTTTGGACATCTGGCATGAACACTGAAGCTTTCTTT | CASSIVWTSGMNTEAFF
TRBJ1-1 | TRBV7-8 | NA | NA | TGTGCCAGCAGCTTAGTTAGTGGTAACACTGAAGCTTTCTTT | CASSLVSGNTEAFF
TRBJ1-1 | TRBV20-1 | NA | NA | TGCAGTTTCTCCCCGGGGTCTGAAGCTTTCTTT | CSFSPGSEAFF
TRBJ2-4 | TRBV27 | NA | NA | TGTGCCAGCAGTTTATCGAATCGGCGGGACATTCAGTACTTC | CASSLSNRRDIQYF
TRBJ1-4 | TRBV28 | NA | TRBD1 | TGTGCCAGCAGTGGGACAGGGGCCGCAACTAATGAAAAACTGTTTTTT | CASSGTGAATNEKLFF
TRBJ1-1 | TRBV2 | NA | TRBD1 | TGTGCCAGCAGTCGGGACAGGGATTCGAACACTGAAGCTTTCTTT | CASSRDRDSNTEAFF
TRBJ1-1 | TRBV10-2 | NA | TRBD1 | TGCGCCAGCAGTGGGCGGACAGGGAACACTGAAGCTTTCTTT | CASSGRTGNTEAFF